The sequence of this TCR beta chain was determined in a study of cytomegalovirus exposure and HLA in healthy donors. Notes on the study in general: Earlier findings revealed that most TCR beta V segments proved productive either about 90% or about 30% of the time. Accounts indicate the classifier identified cytomegalovirus status with strong specificity and sensitivity.

PCR primers comprised 60 Vbeta and 13 Jbeta primers. Assay: immunoSEQ multiplex PCR; the TCRdb copy retains only in-frame clones and omits some. The sample consists of about 160,000 clones, 85% of them appearing once. Worth noting for this clone: Its target is unknown.

The CDR3 is 11 residues long. Germline V CDR1 and CDR2: MDHEN, SYDVKM. V was clipped by 7 bases and J by 7 bases; unmatched bases: 4. The V call is TRBV28, the J call TRBJ2-7; 7 positions match TRBD1. This TCR was recovered from a boy younger than 10 in good health and CMV-seronegative. Sample: PBMCs. CDR3 protein: CASTQGEEQYF. In DNA, the CDR3 is TGTGCCAGCACTCAGGGGGAGGAGCAGTACTTC. Looking up the rest from reference TRBV28 and TRBJ2-7 gives the full variable domain: DVKVTQSSRYLVKRTGEKVFLECVQDMDHENMFWYRQDPGLGLRLIYFSYDVKMKEKGDIPEGYSVSREKKERFSLILESASTNQTSMYLCASTQGEEQYFGPGTRLTVT.